The 30 T cell receptor beta chains in this list originate from one sample, sequenced in a study of T cells in Graves' hyperthyroidism and ophthalmopathy. From RNA transcripts, TCR beta CDR3 regions were amplified. The study used the HTBI primer set for a first-round RT-PCR of the TCR CDR3. TCRdb reprocessed the multiplex PCR reads with MiXCR, giving one entry per CDR3 protein. Of around 350,000 distinct CDR3 sequences detected, less than 15% appear once; the ten largest clones hold around 9.2%. Sequencing was performed on blood. These receptors all stem from a woman younger than 35 with Graves' hyperthyroidism.

The sample holds a few counts of this clonotype. The chain combines TRBV7-6 with TRBJ2-5, with D uncertain. The V gene lost 2 bases and the J gene lost 5 bases, with 18 bases spanning the gap. CDR3 length equals 16 residues. Germline assignment: CDR1 SGHVS and CDR2 FNYEAQ. CDR3 region: CASSLPPAVNFETQYF. The CDR3 DNA follows: TGTGCCAGCAGCTTACCCCCGGCGGTGAACTTTGAGACCCAGTACTTC.

This clonotype was found many times. The J gene is TRBJ1-2, the V gene TRBV6-1; D is possibly TRBD1 (6 bases). The V end lost 5 bases, the J end lost 4 bases, and 20 bases lay between the germline ends. CDR1 MNHNS and CDR2 SASEGT come from the germline V gene. The CDR3 loop spans 16 amino acids. The DNA for the CDR3 is TGTGCCAGCAGTCCCTCATGGACAGAGCTGATCTATGGCTACACCTTC. This translates into CASSPSWTELIYGYTF.

This clonotype was counted many times. This chain's CDR3 is CASSERGGADTQYF. As DNA, the CDR3 is TGTGCCAGCAGTGAAAGGGGGGGAGCAGATACGCAGTATTTT. The chain recombines TRBV2 with TRBJ2-3; possibly TRBD2 for D (7 bases). V was clipped by 2 bases and J by 4 bases, with 10 bases between them. Germline CDR1 and CDR2: SNHLY and FYNNEI. CDR3 size: 14 residues.

This clonotype was counted many times. The chain uses TRBV20-1 and TRBJ1-6; D gene ambiguous. Germline CDR1 is DFQATT and CDR2 is SNEGSKA (reference sequence). The CDR3 extends over 12 amino acids. The V and J ends lost 0 bases and 11 bases respectively, with 8 bases between them. This CDR3 reads CSARDYGPPLHF. The DNA for the CDR3 is TGCAGTGCTAGAGATTACGGGCCACCCCTCCACTTT.

The chain links TRBV24-1 to TRBJ2-1; no definite D call. V gave up 0 bases and J gave up 6 bases, with 11 bases separating them. CDR1 and CDR2 (germline): KGHDR, SFDVKD. The CDR3 has 15 amino acids. CDR3 protein: CATSDLTHSGNEQFF. CDR3 DNA: TGTGCCACCAGTGATTTGACTCATTCGGGCAATGAGCAGTTCTTC.

This clonotype was found many times. The chain has TRBV30 and TRBJ1-6; 9 bases fit TRBD1. Germline lookup yields CDR1 GTSNPN and CDR2 SVGIG (reference sequence). The CDR3 is 13 amino acids. The ends lost 4 bases at V and 13 bases at J; junction bases unmatched: 8. CDR3 amino acids: CAWNGQGIGPLHF. The DNA of the CDR3 is TGTGCCTGGAACGGACAGGGGATTGGGCCCCTCCACTTT. The full variable domain, completed using reference TRBV30 and TRBJ1-6, is SQTIHQWPATLVQPVGSPLSLECTVEGTSNPNLYWYRQAAGRGLQLLFYSVGIGQISSEVPQNLSASRPQDRQFILSSKKLLLSDSGFYLCAWNGQGIGPLHFGNGTRLTVT.

This clonotype has ten or more counts. The CDR3 loop reads CATSDFWQFGNYGYTF. CDR3 nucleotide sequence: TGTGCCACCAGTGATTTTTGGCAGTTTGGGAACTATGGCTACACCTTC. The genes are TRBV24-1 and TRBJ1-2; D gene unclear. The V gene lost 1 base and the J gene lost 2 bases, with 13 bases spanning the gap. Germline V gene lookup returns CDR1 KGHDR and CDR2 SFDVKD. This CDR3 region has 16 residues.

In its sample, this clonotype was seen a few times. The rearrangement uses TRBV6-1 and TRBJ2-6; 7 bases match TRBD1. Germline trimming cut 5 bases from V and 0 bases from J; bases unmatched to any gene: 7. The CDR3 spans 17 residues. CDR1 MNHNS and CDR2 SASEGT come from the germline V gene. CDR3 sequence reads: CASSFDRDSSGANVLTF. The DNA for the CDR3 is TGTGCCAGCAGTTTCGACAGGGATAGCTCTGGGGCCAACGTCCTGACTTTC.

The chain recombines TRBV20-1 with TRBJ2-2; 7 nucleotides match TRBD1. The germline V gene has CDR1 DFQATT and CDR2 SNEGSKA (reference sequence). The V gene end was trimmed by 5 bases and the J gene end by 0 bases; junction bases not matched to a gene: 3. This CDR3 comprises 14 residues. CDR3 loop: CSAWQGANTGELFF. DNA of the CDR3: TGCAGTGCTTGGCAGGGGGCGAACACCGGGGAGCTGTTTTTT.

This clonotype was counted many times. This chain joins TRBV19 and TRBJ1-2; a possible D gene is TRBD1 (5 bases). Germline V gene lookup returns CDR1 LNHDA and CDR2 SQIVND (reference sequence). V lost 3 bases to trimming and J lost 8 bases, with 16 bases between them. The CDR3 runs to 14 residues. CDR3 protein: CASSMRTSNVGYTF. The CDR3 region has the DNA TGTGCCAGTAGTATGCGGACAAGTAACGTAGGCTACACCTTC.

The chain joins TRBV5-1 to TRBJ1-2, with 7 bases identical to TRBD1. The CDR3 totals 12 residues. Trimming removed 0 bases from V and 7 bases from J; junction bases left unmatched: 0. Looked up from germline, CDR1 is SGHRS and CDR2 is YFSETQ. Written as DNA, the CDR3 is TGCGCCAGCAGCTTGGAGGGGGCTGGCTACACCTTC. Protein product: CASSLEGAGYTF.

This chain uses TRBV24-1 with TRBJ2-1; the D gene is possibly TRBD1 (5 bases). The CDR3 sequence is 14 residues long. The germline gives CDR1 KGHDR, CDR2 SFDVKD. Deletions cut 9 bases from V and 8 bases from J, with 19 bases between. The CDR3, as DNA: TGTGCCACCGGCGCTCAGGGTCGATGGGATGAGCAGTTCTTC. It codes for CATGAQGRWDEQFF.

This clonotype was detected only a few times. This rearrangement joins TRBV4-1 to TRBJ2-4; perhaps TRBD1 as D (6 bases). This CDR3 spans 19 amino acids. Deletions cut 2 bases from V and 0 bases from J, with 20 bases between. CDR1 MGHRA and CDR2 YSYEKL come from the germline V gene. CDR3 bases: TGCGCCAGCAGCCAACACCGGGACACCCGATGGGGAGCCAAAAACATTCAGTACTTC. It encodes CASSQHRDTRWGAKNIQYF.

This clonotype was seen at least ten times. The chain links TRBV7-8 to TRBJ2-3; D is possibly TRBD1 (5 bases). Germline V gives CDR1 SGHVS, CDR2 FQNEAQ. V lost 8 bases, J lost 3 bases, and 33 bases lay in between. The CDR3 has 20 residues. The CDR3 nucleotides read TGTGCCAGCCGGCCACTCCCCCAGGGAACGTTTCGGTGTGTGACAGATACGCAGTATTTT. Its translation: CASRPLPQGTFRCVTDTQYF.

This clonotype was observed at least ten times. The chain uses TRBV7-2 and TRBJ2-7, with a weak D call TRBD2 (6 bases). With 4 bases removed from V and 2 bases from J, the gap between germline ends came to 21 bases. The germline CDR1 and CDR2 sequences are SGHTA and FQGNSA. The CDR3 has 17 amino acids. This CDR3 reads CASSSGRILSGTYEQYF. In DNA form, the CDR3 reads TGTGCCAGCAGCTCCGGGAGAATCCTCAGCGGTACCTACGAGCAGTACTTC.

As regards this clonotype: This may be a read error: a much more frequent sequence differs by one nucleotide. J is TRBJ1-3 and V is TRBV28; 7 bases are a match to TRBD1. V shed 7 bases and J 2 bases; nucleotides not matched to a gene: 8. CDR1 and CDR2 from the germline V gene are MDHEN and SYDVKM. The CDR3 has 15 residues. CDR3: CASIRGQIAGNTIYF. The DNA of the CDR3 is TGTGCCAGCATCCGGGGACAGATCGCTGGAAACACCATATATTTT. Filled out from reference TRBV28 and TRBJ1-3, the complete variable domain reads DVKVTQSSRYLVKRTGEKVFLECVQDMDHENMFWYRQDPGLGLRLIYFSYDVKMKEKGDIPEGYSVSREKKERFSLILESASTNQTSMYLCASIRGQIAGNTIYFGEGSWLTVV.

The rearrangement links TRBV6-5 to TRBJ2-7, with 7 bases matching TRBD1. In germline, CDR1 is MNHEY, CDR2 SVGAGI. The ends lost 5 bases at V and 1 base at J; junction bases unmatched: 14. CDR3 size: 17 residues. CDR3 sequence reads: CASSLPKPGQYSYEQYF. For the CDR3, the DNA is TGTGCCAGCAGTCTACCTAAACCGGGACAGTATTCCTACGAGCAGTACTTC.

As for this clonotype: Being one base from a much bigger clone, this may be a read error. The rearrangement joins TRBV24-1 to TRBJ2-1; 8 bases are a match to TRBD2. CDR1 KGHDR and CDR2 SFDVKD come from the germline V gene. The CDR3 is 15 residues long. In DNA form, the CDR3 reads TGTGCCACCAGTGATTTTTCTAGCGGGTACAATGAGCAGCTCTTC. It specifies CATSDFSSGYNEQLF.

This clonotype has at least ten counts. The chain recombines TRBV20-1 with TRBJ2-7, with unresolved D. This CDR3 contains 10 residues. Trimming shortened V by 4 bases and J by 6 bases, and 7 bases separated the two germline ends. Germline V CDR1 and CDR2: DFQATT, SNEGSKA (reference sequence). Here the CDR3 reads CSANFGEQYF. CDR3 DNA: TGCAGTGCTAACTTCGGCGAGCAGTACTTC.

This clonotype was detected only a few times. This sequence joins TRBV6-5 and TRBJ2-7; TRBD1 or TRBD2 may be the D gene (6 bases each). This CDR3 is 15 amino acids long. V gave up 5 bases and J gave up 3 bases, with 17 bases separating them. Per the germline V gene, CDR1 is MNHEY and CDR2 is SVGAGI. The CDR3 region is CASSKIRGGGYEQYF. CDR3 nucleotides: TGTGCCAGCAGTAAAATCAGGGGAGGCGGCTACGAGCAGTACTTC.

At least ten counts were recorded for this clonotype. V and J are TRBV5-1 and TRBJ1-3; D gene ambiguous. CDR1 and CDR2 from the germline V gene are SGHRS and YFSETQ. Trimming cost V 3 bases and J 0 bases, with 10 bases left between them. The CDR3 covers 15 residues. The CDR3 region is CASSSGEGSGNTIYF. The CDR3 bases are TGCGCCAGCAGCTCCGGGGAGGGCTCTGGAAACACCATATATTTT.

This clonotype was observed many times. The chain combines TRBV2 with TRBJ2-5, with a possible D match to TRBD1 (5 bases). This CDR3 region has 14 residues. V was trimmed by 2 bases and J by 4 bases, leaving 11 bases between them. In germline, CDR1 is SNHLY, CDR2 FYNNEI. CDR3 bases: TGTGCCAGCAGTGAAATAGAAGGGGTAGAGACCCAGTACTTC. Its protein is CASSEIEGVETQYF.

The chain couples TRBV5-1 to TRBJ2-7; no definite D call. The CDR3 consists of 15 residues. CDR1 and CDR2 from the germline V gene are SGHRS and YFSETQ. V lost 1 base, J lost 0 bases, and 11 bases lay in between. CDR3 DNA: TGCGCCAGCAGCTTGTTAAGAACGGGCTCCTACGAGCAGTACTTC. Translating gives CASSLLRTGSYEQYF.

At least ten counts were recorded for this clonotype. The genes are TRBV20-1 and TRBJ2-7, with D uncertain. The CDR3 runs to 13 residues. Germline V lookup: CDR1 DFQATT, CDR2 SNEGSKA (reference sequence). The germline V and J ends were trimmed by 5 bases and 0 bases, with 11 bases remaining between them. CDR3 amino acids: CSAVPSDSYEQYF. CDR3 DNA: TGCAGTGCTGTACCGAGCGACTCCTACGAGCAGTACTTC.

The table lists this clonotype with many counts. The chain employs TRBV20-1 and TRBJ2-3, with 10 bases fitting TRBD2. Looked up from germline, CDR1 is DFQATT and CDR2 is SNEGSKA (reference sequence). Trimming cost V 6 bases and J 1 base; bases outside gene matches: 7. The CDR3 sequence is 15 residues long. CDR3 bases: TGCAGTGCCCCTGTAGGGACTAGCGGCACAGATACGCAGTATTTT. Its protein product is CSAPVGTSGTDTQYF.

This clonotype came up a few times. A read error may be the cause here, since a much bigger clone is one base away. V gene TRBV18 combines with J gene TRBJ1-2; 7 nucleotides align to TRBD1. CDR3 length: 14 residues. Per germline, CDR1 KGHSH and CDR2 LQKENI. The CDR3 here is CTSSRGQTNYGYTF. The CDR3 nucleotides read TGTACCAGCTCACGGGGACAGACTAACTATGGCTACACCTTC.

This clonotype appeared a few times. CDR3 nucleotide sequence: TGTGCCAGCAGCGTAGGTACAGGGGCCAGGGGTGAAAAACTGTTTTTT. Amino acids: CASSVGTGARGEKLFF. The chain links TRBV9 to TRBJ1-4, with 7 nucleotides matching TRBD1. Germline V gives CDR1 SGDLS, CDR2 YYNGEE. V lost 0 bases and J lost 7; bases outside the gene matches: 9. The CDR3 has 16 amino acids.

This clonotype showed up many times. The chain combines TRBV28 with TRBJ1-2, with 7 bases fitting TRBD1. Germline lookup yields CDR1 MDHEN and CDR2 SYDVKM. V dropped 5 bases and J dropped 6; count of bases not matched to a gene: 6. The CDR3 totals 13 residues. CDR3 DNA sequence: TGTGCCAGCAGTATCGACAGGGTTCATGGCTACACCTTC. It codes for CASSIDRVHGYTF.

The gene calls are TRBV28 and TRBJ1-5, with D uncertain. CDR3 length: 13 amino acids. Germline values: CDR1 MDHEN, CDR2 SYDVKM. The V gene lost 3 bases and the J gene lost 4 bases, with 7 bases spanning the gap. The DNA of the CDR3 is TGTGCCAGCAGTTTGTACGGGAATCAGCCCCAGCATTTT. Residues: CASSLYGNQPQHF.

The sample holds many counts of this clonotype. This sequence joins TRBV7-8 and TRBJ1-1; D remains unclear. Deletions cut 4 bases from V and 3 bases from J, with 9 bases between. CDR1 SGHVS and CDR2 FQNEAQ come from the germline V gene. The CDR3 spans 13 residues. The CDR3 region is CASSSAMDTEAFF. CDR3 in DNA: TGTGCCAGCAGCTCCGCCATGGACACTGAAGCTTTCTTT.